This T cell receptor (beta chain) was captured by sequencing in a study of T cells after yellow fever vaccination. Remarks on this clonotype: Its matching antigen is unknown.

General study findings and limits: Peak timing came faster in the weaker secondary response, day 5 versus 15.

They built TCR cDNA with 5'RACE template switching, a step that put in a universal primer site and UMIs. TCRdb called the 5' RACE reads again in MiXCR, with one record for every CDR3 protein. This sample has roughly 260,000 distinct CDR3 sequences, with 10% to 15% found just once. The germline CDR1 and CDR2 sequences are SGHNT and YYREEE (reference sequence). This CDR3 has 15 residues. Trimming removed 0 bases from V and 2 bases from J; junction bases left unmatched: 4. The origin of this receptor is a man aged 25-45 years who received the YFV17D yellow fever vaccine. The J gene is TRBJ2-7, the V gene TRBV5-4, with 8 bases fitting TRBD1. The sample here was CD4+ T cells sorted from PBMCs, taken 45 days after the yellow fever booster vaccination. The CDR3 protein is CASSLEARGPYEQYF. In DNA, the CDR3 is TGTGCCAGCAGCTTGGAGGCCAGGGGGCCCTACGAGCAGTACTTC.